Sequencing of this T cell receptor beta chain was carried out in a study of T cells in Graves' hyperthyroidism and ophthalmopathy. Overall study: Peripheral blood draws took place at initial diagnosis, ahead of any treatment. Findings and limits, study-wide: The majority of expanded thyroid clonotypes above 0.001 also appeared in blood.

Ophthalmopathy patients had moderate-to-severe active disease, CAS ≥3, NOSPECS ≥4, and disease duration under 3 months. PBMCs came from 10 ml fresh peripheral blood. Researchers amplified the TCR beta CDR3 regions from RNA transcripts. First-round RT-PCR targeting the TCR CDR3 was performed with the HTBI primer set. Each CDR3 protein is one row after TCRdb ran MiXCR on the multiplex PCR reads. This sample has hundreds of thousands of distinct CDR3 sequences, with about 15% found just once. The table lists this clonotype with many counts. What it recognizes is unknown. Source material: blood. This receptor was identified in a young man with Graves' ophthalmopathy.

CDR3 loop: CASSITSPGELFF. For the CDR3, the DNA is TGTGCCAGCAGTATAACTAGCCCCGGGGAGCTGTTTTTT. The V and J genes are TRBV12-3 or TRBV12-4 and TRBJ2-2, with a possible D match to TRBD2 (6 bases). The CDR3 is made up of 13 amino acids. Trimming pared 5 bases from V and 6 bases from J, leaving 10 bases between.